This TCR beta chain was captured in a study of tumor and adjacent non-tumor tissue in lung cancer. Study-level findings and limits: Normal lung showed higher cumulative top 100 clone frequency than tumor. Shorter survival was associated with higher TCR diversity in tumors.

TCRbeta libraries were built with three rounds of nested PCR, modified from ARM-PCR. TCRdb reanalysed the multiplex PCR reads using MiXCR and keeps one entry per CDR3 protein. Here the sample spans about 50,000 distinct CDR3 sequences, 74% being singletons. Concerning this clonotype: Its cognate antigen is unknown.

This sample's RNA came from whole unsorted tissue. The normal lung tissue was taken more than 3 cm from the tumor edge. Germline V gene data show CDR1 as MNHEY and CDR2 as SVGEGT. Trimming removed 5 bases at V and 11 bases at J, with 22 bases between. The CDR3 is 14 amino acids. The chain carries TRBV6-2 or TRBV6-3 and TRBJ2-7, with D perhaps matching TRBD1 or TRBD2 (5 bases each). The receptor's source is a woman in her fifties or sixties with non-small cell lung cancer. Sequenced input: distant non-tumor lung tissue. This CDR3 reads CASSTGTARVEEYF. CDR3 sequence (DNA): TGTGCCAGCAGTACCGGGACCGCCCGGGTGGAGGAGTACTTC.